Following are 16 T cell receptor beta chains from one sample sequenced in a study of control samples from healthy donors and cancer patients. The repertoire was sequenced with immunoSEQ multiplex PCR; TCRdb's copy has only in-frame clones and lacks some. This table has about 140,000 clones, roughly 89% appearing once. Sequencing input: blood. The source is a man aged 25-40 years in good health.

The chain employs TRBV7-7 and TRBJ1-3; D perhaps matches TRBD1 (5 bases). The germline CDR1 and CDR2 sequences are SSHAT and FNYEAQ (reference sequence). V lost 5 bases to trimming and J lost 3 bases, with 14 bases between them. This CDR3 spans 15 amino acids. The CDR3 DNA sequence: TGTGCCAGCAGCCCGGGACCGCGCGGTGGAAACACCATATATTTT. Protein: CASSPGPRGGNTIYF.

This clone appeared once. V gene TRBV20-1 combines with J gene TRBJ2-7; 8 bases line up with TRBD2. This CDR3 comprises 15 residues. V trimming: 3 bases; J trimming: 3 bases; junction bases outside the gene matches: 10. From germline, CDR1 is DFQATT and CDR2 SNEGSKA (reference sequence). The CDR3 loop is CSASPAGGALYEQYF. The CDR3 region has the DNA TGCAGTGCTAGTCCGGCGGGAGGCGCACTCTACGAGCAGTACTTC.

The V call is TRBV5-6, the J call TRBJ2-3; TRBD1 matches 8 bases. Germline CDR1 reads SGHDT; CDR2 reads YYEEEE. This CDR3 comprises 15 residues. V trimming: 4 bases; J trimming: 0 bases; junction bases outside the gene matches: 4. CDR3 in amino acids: CASSQDRESTDTQYF. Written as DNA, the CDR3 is TGTGCCAGCAGCCAGGACAGGGAAAGCACAGATACGCAGTATTTT.

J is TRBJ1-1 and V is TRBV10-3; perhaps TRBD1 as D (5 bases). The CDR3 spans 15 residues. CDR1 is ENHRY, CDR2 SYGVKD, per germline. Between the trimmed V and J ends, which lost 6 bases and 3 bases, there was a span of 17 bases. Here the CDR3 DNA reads TGTGCCATCAGGTCCCTGGGACCGTCCGACACTGAAGCTTTCTTT. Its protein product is CAIRSLGPSDTEAFF.

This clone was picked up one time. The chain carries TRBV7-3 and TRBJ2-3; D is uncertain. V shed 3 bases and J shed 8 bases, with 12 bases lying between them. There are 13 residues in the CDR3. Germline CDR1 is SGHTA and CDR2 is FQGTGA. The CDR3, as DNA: TGTGCCAGCAGCTTCGACCCACAGACTACGCAGTATTTT. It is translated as CASSFDPQTTQYF.

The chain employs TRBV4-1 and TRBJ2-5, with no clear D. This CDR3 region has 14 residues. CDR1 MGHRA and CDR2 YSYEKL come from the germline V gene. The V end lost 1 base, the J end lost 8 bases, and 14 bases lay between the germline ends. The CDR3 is CASSQGPLWETQYF. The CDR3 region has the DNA TGCGCCAGCAGCCAAGGCCCTTTGTGGGAAACCCAGTACTTC.

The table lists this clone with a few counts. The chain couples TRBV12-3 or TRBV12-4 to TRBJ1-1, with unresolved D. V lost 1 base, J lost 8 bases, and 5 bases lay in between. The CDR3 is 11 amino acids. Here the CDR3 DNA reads TGTGCCAGCAGTTTAGTACGGGAAGCTTTCTTT. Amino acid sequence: CASSLVREAFF.

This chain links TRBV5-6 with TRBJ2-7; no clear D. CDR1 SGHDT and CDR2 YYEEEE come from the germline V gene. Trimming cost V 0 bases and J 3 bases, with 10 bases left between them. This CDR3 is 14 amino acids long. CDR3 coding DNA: TGTGCCAGCAGCTTGGGGACCTCATACTACGAGCAGTACTTC. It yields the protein CASSLGTSYYEQYF.

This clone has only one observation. For the CDR3, the DNA is TGTGCCAGCAGCACGGGACTAGCGGGGCAAGAGACCCAGTACTTC. Translating gives CASSTGLAGQETQYF. This chain joins TRBV11-3 and TRBJ2-5, with TRBD2 identical over 13 bases. Trimming took 5 bases from V and 2 from J; bases not matched to a gene: 2. This CDR3 is 15 amino acids long. The germline V gene encodes CDR1 SGHNT and CDR2 YENEEA.

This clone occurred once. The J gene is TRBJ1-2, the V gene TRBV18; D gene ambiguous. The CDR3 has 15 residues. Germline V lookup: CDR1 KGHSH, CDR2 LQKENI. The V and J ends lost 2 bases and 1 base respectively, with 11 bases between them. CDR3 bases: TGTGCCAGCTCACCAACCCTCCAGAGTAACTATGGCTACACCTTC. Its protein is CASSPTLQSNYGYTF.

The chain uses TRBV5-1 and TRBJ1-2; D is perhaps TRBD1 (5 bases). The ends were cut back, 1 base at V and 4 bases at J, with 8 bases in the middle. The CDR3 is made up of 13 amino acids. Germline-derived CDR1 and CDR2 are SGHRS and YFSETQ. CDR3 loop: CASSLIDSYGYTF. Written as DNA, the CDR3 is TGCGCCAGCAGCTTGATTGACAGCTATGGCTACACCTTC.

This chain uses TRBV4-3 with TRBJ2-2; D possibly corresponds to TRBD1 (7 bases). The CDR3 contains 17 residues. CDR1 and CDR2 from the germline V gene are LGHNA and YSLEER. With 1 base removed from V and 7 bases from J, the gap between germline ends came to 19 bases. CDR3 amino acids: CASSQVSGPGGGGELFF. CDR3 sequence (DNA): TGCGCCAGCAGCCAAGTCTCAGGGCCAGGGGGAGGCGGGGAGCTGTTTTTT.

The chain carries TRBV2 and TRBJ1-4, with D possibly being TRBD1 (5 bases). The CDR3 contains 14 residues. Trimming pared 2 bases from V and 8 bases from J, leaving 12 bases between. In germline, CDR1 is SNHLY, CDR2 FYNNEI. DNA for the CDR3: TGTGCCAGCAGTGAATACCGGGGCCGGGAAAAACTGTTTTTT. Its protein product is CASSEYRGREKLFF.

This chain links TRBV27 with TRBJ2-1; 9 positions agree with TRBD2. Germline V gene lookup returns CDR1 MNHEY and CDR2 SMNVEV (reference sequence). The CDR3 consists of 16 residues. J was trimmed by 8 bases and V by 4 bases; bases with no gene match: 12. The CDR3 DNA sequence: TGTGCCAGCAGTTCCCAGACTAGCGGTTCAAGGGATGAGCAGTTCTTC. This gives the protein CASSSQTSGSRDEQFF.

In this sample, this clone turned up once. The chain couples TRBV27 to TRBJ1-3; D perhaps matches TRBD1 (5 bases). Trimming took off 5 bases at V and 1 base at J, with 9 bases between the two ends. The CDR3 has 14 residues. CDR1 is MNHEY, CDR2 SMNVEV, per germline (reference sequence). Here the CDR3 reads CASSDDSSGNTIYF. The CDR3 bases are TGTGCCAGCAGTGACGACAGTTCTGGAAACACCATATATTTT.

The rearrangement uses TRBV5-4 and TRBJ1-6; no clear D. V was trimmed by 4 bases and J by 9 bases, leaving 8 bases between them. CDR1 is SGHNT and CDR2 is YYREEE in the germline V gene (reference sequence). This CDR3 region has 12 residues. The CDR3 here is CASSAGFSPLHF. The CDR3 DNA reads TGTGCCAGCAGCGCTGGGTTTTCACCCCTCCACTTT. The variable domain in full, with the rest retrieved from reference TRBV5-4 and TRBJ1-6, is ETGVTQSPTHLIKTRGQQVTLRCSSQSGHNTVSWYQQALGQGPQFIFQYYREEENGRGNFPPRFSGLQFPNYSSELNVNALELDDSALYLCASSAGFSPLHFGNGTRLTVT.